This T cell receptor (beta chain) derives from a study of cytomegalovirus exposure and HLA in healthy donors. Study details: In terms of ancestry, the Caucasian-associated cluster contained about four fifths of the roughly 400 genotyped donors. General observations from the study: Presence/absence analyses rested on an assumption that sequencing depth was roughly uniform across donors. Earlier analysis looked at TCR beta V segments, and most were productive about 87% or about 30% of the time.

Of note for this clone: Its antigen is unknown.

The PCR was carried out with 60 Vbeta primers and 13 Jbeta primers. Repertoires were generated with immunoSEQ multiplex PCR, while TCRdb's copy carries only in-frame clones and drops some. Among roughly 160,000 clones, about 82% were seen once, and the ten largest hold about 7.7%. CDR1 and CDR2 from the germline V gene are LGHNA and YSLEER. The CDR3 has 15 amino acids. The V end lost 1 base, the J end lost 0 bases, and 9 bases lay between the germline ends. The specimen sequenced was PBMCs. The gene calls are TRBV4-3 and TRBJ1-1; D gene uncertain. This TCR came from a woman younger than 45 in good health and CMV-seropositive. The DNA of the CDR3 is TGCGCCAGCAGCCAAGGTCTAGTTATGAACACTGAAGCTTTCTTT. Encoded protein: CASSQGLVMNTEAFF.